Included here is one T cell receptor (beta chain) sequence, with context. Its antigen is as yet unknown. Unique molecular identifiers featured in each of the TCR beta cDNA libraries. TCRdb re-derived calls from the PCR reads in MiXCR, one entry per CDR3 protein. The data show roughly 150,000 distinct CDR3 sequences, 30% to 45% seen once. Germline V gene data show CDR1 as SGHRS and CDR2 as YFSETQ. The V end was cut by 0 bases, the J end by 8 bases, with 11 bases between. The CDR3 consists of 13 residues. This sample is part of a study of post-analysis software for immune sequencing data. Broader study findings: Compared with controls, patients had more of 4 or 5 TRBV segments, including TRBV5-6, TRBV5-1 and TRBV20-1.

This specimen was blood, taken after autologous hematopoietic stem cell transplantation. This chain connects TRBV5-1 to TRBJ1-2; no firm D call. The receptor was isolated from a girl between 5 and 17 years old with multiple sclerosis. For the CDR3, the DNA is TGCGCCAGCAGCTTGGCGGTATCTGAGGGCTACACCTTC. As protein: CASSLAVSEGYTF.